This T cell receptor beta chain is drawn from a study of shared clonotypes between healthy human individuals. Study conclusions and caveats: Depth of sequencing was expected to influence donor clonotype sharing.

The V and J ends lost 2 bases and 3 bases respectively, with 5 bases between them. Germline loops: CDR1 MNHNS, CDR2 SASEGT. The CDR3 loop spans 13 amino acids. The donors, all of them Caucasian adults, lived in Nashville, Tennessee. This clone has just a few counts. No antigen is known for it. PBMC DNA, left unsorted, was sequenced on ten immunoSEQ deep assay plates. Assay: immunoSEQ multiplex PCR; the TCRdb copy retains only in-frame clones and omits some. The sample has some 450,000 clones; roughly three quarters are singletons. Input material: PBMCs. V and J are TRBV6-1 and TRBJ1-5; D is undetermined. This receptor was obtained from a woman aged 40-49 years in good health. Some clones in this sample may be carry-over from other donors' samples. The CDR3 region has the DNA TGTGCCAGCAGTGAACACCTCAATCAGCCCCAGCATTTT. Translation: CASSEHLNQPQHF.